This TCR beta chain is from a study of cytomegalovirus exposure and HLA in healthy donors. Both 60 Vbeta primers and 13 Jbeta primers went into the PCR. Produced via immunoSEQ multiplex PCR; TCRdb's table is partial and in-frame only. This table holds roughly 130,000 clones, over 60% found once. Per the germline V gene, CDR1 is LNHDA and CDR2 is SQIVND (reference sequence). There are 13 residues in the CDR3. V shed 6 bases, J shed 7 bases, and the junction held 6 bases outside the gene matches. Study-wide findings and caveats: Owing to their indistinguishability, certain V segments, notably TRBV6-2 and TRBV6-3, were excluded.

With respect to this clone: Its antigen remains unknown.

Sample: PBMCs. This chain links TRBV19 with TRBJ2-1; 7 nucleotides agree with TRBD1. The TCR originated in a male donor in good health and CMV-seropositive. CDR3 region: CASSETGINEQFF. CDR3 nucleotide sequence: TGTGCCAGTAGCGAGACAGGGATTAATGAGCAGTTCTTC.